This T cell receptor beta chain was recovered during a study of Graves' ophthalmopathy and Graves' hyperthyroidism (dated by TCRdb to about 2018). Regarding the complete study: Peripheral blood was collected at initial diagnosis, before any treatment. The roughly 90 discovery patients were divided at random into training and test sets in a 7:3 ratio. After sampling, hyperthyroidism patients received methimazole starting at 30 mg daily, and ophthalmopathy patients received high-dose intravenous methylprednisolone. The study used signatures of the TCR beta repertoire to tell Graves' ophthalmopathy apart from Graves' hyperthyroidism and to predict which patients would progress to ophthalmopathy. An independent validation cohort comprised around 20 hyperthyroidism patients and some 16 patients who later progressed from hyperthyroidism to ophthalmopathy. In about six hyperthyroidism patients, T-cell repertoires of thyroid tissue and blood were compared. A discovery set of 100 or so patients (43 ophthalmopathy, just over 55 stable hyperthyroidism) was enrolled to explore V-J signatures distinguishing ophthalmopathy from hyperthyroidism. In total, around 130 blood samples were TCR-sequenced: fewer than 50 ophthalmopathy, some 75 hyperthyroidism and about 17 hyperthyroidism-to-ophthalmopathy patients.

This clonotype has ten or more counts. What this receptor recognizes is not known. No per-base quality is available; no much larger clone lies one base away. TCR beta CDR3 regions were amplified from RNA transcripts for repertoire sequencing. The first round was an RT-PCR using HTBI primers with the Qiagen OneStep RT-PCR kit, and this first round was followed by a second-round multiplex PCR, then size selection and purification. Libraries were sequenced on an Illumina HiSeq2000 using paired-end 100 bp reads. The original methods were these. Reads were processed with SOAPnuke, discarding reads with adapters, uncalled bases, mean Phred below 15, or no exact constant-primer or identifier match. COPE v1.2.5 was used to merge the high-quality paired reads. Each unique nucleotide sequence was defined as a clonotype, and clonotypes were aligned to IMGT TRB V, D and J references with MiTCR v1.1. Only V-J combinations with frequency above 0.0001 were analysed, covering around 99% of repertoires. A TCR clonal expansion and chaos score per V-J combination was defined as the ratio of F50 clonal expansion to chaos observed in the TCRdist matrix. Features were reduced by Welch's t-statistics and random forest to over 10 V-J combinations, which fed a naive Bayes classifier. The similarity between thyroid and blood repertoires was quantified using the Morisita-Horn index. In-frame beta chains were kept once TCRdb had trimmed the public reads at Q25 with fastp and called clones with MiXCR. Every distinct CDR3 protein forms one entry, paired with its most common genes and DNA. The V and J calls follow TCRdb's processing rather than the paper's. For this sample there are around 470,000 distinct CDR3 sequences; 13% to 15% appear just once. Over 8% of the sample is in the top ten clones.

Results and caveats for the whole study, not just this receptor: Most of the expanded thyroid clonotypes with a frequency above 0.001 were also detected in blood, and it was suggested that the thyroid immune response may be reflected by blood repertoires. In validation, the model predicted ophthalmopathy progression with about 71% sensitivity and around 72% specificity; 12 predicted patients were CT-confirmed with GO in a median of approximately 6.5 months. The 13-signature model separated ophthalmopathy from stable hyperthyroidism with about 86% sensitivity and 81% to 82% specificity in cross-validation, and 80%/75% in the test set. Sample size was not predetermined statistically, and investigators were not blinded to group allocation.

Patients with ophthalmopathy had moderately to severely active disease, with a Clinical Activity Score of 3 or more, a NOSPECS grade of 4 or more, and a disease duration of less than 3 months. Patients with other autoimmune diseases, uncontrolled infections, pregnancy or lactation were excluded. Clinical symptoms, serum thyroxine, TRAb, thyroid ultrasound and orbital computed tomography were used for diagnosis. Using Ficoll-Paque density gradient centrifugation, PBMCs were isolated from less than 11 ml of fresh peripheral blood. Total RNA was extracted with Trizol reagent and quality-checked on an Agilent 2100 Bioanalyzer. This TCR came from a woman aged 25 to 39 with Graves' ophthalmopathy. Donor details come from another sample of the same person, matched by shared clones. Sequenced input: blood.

CDR3 sequence: CASSIGVGTPTEAFF. The sequenced DNA is TGTGCCAGTAGTATAGGAGTCGGGACGCCAACTGAAGCTTTCTTT. Recombination joined TRBV19 with TRBJ1-1; the D gene is perhaps TRBD1, on 5 matching bases. Inclusive of the bounding cysteine and phenylalanine, the CDR3 is 15 residues long. Only CDR3 DNA remains: 45 bases, in frame from the first base. The germline V gene (reference sequence) gives CDR1 as LNHDA and CDR2 as SQIVND. V gives up 1 base and J gives up 5 bases, and the segment between their germline ends measures 14 bases.